This entry features one T cell receptor (beta chain) sequence. A read error may account for a junction end that differs from germline. The sample originates from a study of cytomegalovirus exposure and HLA in healthy donors. Primers included in the PCR were 60 Vbeta and 13 Jbeta primers. Libraries were prepared by immunoSEQ multiplex PCR; TCRdb keeps only in-frame clonotypes and omits some of them. This table has 130,000 to 150,000 clones, around three quarters appearing once. The CDR3 is made up of 14 amino acids. CDR1 and CDR2 (germline): SGHRS, YFSETQ. The receptor was derived from a man between 40 and 49 years old in good health and CMV-seropositive. This chain links TRBV5-1 with TRBJ2-1; the match to TRBD1 covers 12 bases. Sequencing was done on a sample of PBMCs. The CDR3 spells CASSFRDRGPLSLF. As DNA, the CDR3 is TGCGCCAGCAGCTTCCGGGACAGGGGGCCTCTTTCGCTCTTC.